This TCR beta chain was sequenced in a study of blood T cell repertoires in COVID-19. Turning to the study itself: PBMCs, B-cell-depleted T cells, or T cells were the source of the cDNA or gDNA that made up the material.

CDR3 size: 13 residues. With 5 bases removed from V and 7 bases from J, the gap between germline ends came to 14 bases. Germline CDR1 SNHLY, CDR2 FYNNEI. As originally analysed: Using reference gene primer amplification, nucleated cell counts were estimated. Profiling relied on immunoSEQ multiplex PCR, and the TCRdb table lists in-frame clones only, not all of them. V and J calls plus clone size are reproduced from that table; the DNA served to infer D and trimming. The sample comprises roughly 100,000 clones, 85% of which are singletons, and about 3.8% rests with the top ten. The sample consisted of peripheral blood. The genes are TRBV2 and TRBJ2-5, with D maybe TRBD2 (5 bases). The source of this sequence is a man over 45 with acute or convalescent COVID-19. The CDR3 sequence is CASSSLAHGTQYF. CDR3 nucleotides: TGTGCCAGCAGTTCCCTAGCTCACGGGACCCAGTACTTC.